Presented here are 21 T cell receptor beta chains from one specimen sequenced in a study of blood T cell repertoires in COVID-19. The repertoire was sequenced with immunoSEQ multiplex PCR; TCRdb's copy has only in-frame clones and lacks some. The sample carries around 97,000 clones, 75% to 90% recorded once. The sequenced sample was peripheral blood. These receptors all come from a human donor in a cohort sampled during active COVID-19.

The chain couples TRBV9 to TRBJ1-1; D gene uncertain. Looked up from germline, CDR1 is SGDLS and CDR2 is YYNGEE. This CDR3 has 14 residues. Trimming stripped 0 bases from V and 0 bases from J, with 6 bases between. CDR3 bases: TGTGCCAGCAGCGTAGAGGCGGTGAACACTGAAGCTTTCTTT. This encodes CASSVEAVNTEAFF. The full variable domain, rest sourced from reference TRBV9 and TRBJ1-1, is DSGVTQTPKHLITATGQRVTLRCSPRSGDLSVYWYQQSLDQGLQFLIQYYNGEERAKGNILERFSAQQFPDLHSELNLSSLELGDSALYFCASSVEAVNTEAFFGQGTRLTVV.

The chain couples TRBV4-2 to TRBJ1-3; TRBD1 matches 8 bases. Germline lookup yields CDR1 LGHNA and CDR2 YNFKEQ. Trimming cost V 2 bases and J 2 bases; bases outside gene matches: 8. The CDR3 has 17 residues. The CDR3 loop reads CASSQPSTGVTGNTIYF. CDR3 nucleotide sequence: TGTGCCAGCAGCCAACCGTCGACAGGGGTGACTGGAAACACCATATATTTT.

The V and J genes are TRBV14 and TRBJ2-7; D is perhaps TRBD1 (5 bases). V shed 0 bases and J shed 8 bases, with 11 bases lying between them. The CDR3 has 13 residues. Germline V gives CDR1 SGHDN, CDR2 FVKESK. The CDR3 nucleotides are TGTGCCAGCAGCCAAGAGGTGGCAGGGAAGCAGTACTTC. This codes for CASSQEVAGKQYF.

V gene TRBV2 combines with J gene TRBJ2-5; D call uncertain. V was clipped by 8 bases and J by 1 base, with 14 bases between them. The germline V gene has CDR1 SNHLY and CDR2 FYNNEI. The CDR3 contains 14 residues. The CDR3 spells CASRILQFQETQYF. DNA of the CDR3: TGTGCCAGCCGGATCCTACAGTTCCAAGAGACCCAGTACTTC.

Comment on this clone: The same CDR3 also results from other DNA sequences found in this sample. The V call is TRBV12-3 or TRBV12-4, the J call TRBJ1-5, with D perhaps matching TRBD1 (5 bases). This CDR3 is built from 13 residues. Trimming stripped 3 bases from V and 5 bases from J, with 8 bases between. The CDR3 DNA is TGTGCCAGCAGTTTGGGGGGGGATCAGCCCCAGCATTTT. Translation gives CASSLGGDQPQHF.

This chain uses TRBV19 with TRBJ1-2; possibly TRBD1 for D (6 bases). Germline V CDR1 and CDR2: LNHDA, SQIVND (reference sequence). This CDR3 comprises 15 residues. Trimming left V 7 bases short and J 4 bases short, with 19 bases between. CDR3 region: CASTAYSQGLYGYTF. The CDR3 region has the DNA TGTGCCAGTACCGCCTACTCTCAGGGGCTCTATGGCTACACCTTC.

J is TRBJ1-3 and V is TRBV19, with TRBD1 as a possible D gene (6 bases). The V and J ends lost 6 bases and 2 bases respectively, with 14 bases between them. The V gene's germline CDR1 is LNHDA and CDR2 SQIVND (reference sequence). The CDR3 consists of 15 residues. In nucleotides, the CDR3 is TGTGCCAGTAGGTCACAGGGTATCACTGGAAACACCATATATTTT. The encoded protein is CASRSQGITGNTIYF.

The V and J genes are TRBV3-1 (or the pseudogene TRBV3-2) and TRBJ1-4, with D unresolved. Deletions cut 0 bases from V and 8 bases from J, with 16 bases between. Per the germline V gene, CDR1 is LGHDT and CDR2 is YNNKEL (reference sequence). This CDR3 is built from 16 residues. The CDR3 DNA reads as TGTGCCAGCAGCCAAGAAGGTGGACTTACGCGGGAAAAACTGTTTTTT. This sequence encodes CASSQEGGLTREKLFF.

This chain joins TRBV6-5 and TRBJ2-1; 8 bases line up with TRBD1. V gave up 9 bases and J gave up 6 bases; unmatched junction bases: 10. This CDR3 has 14 residues. Germline CDR1 reads MNHEY; CDR2 reads SVGAGI. The DNA of the CDR3 is TGTGCCAGTGATAGGACAGGGTTCTCCAATGAGCAGTTCTTC. As protein: CASDRTGFSNEQFF.

V and J are TRBV29-1 and TRBJ2-1; the D gene could be TRBD1 or TRBD2 (5 bases each). CDR3 length: 12 amino acids. The germline gives CDR1 SQVTM, CDR2 ANQGSEA. V gave up 7 bases and J gave up 6 bases, with 13 bases separating them. CDR3 amino acids: CSAGRQFNEQFF. CDR3 nucleotides: TGCAGCGCGGGGCGACAGTTCAATGAGCAGTTCTTC.

V and J are TRBV3-1 (or the pseudogene TRBV3-2) and TRBJ1-2; D uncertain. There are 12 residues in the CDR3. The V gene's germline CDR1 is LGHDT and CDR2 YNNKEL (reference sequence). The V gene lost 3 bases and the J gene lost 8 bases, with 10 bases spanning the gap. In nucleotides, the CDR3 is TGTGCCAGCAGCCACAAATCCCTAGGCTACACCTTC. Translated: CASSHKSLGYTF.

This chain links TRBV7-3 with TRBJ2-6; D is undetermined. V was pared by 5 bases and J by 4 bases, with 9 bases between. In germline, CDR1 is SGHTA, CDR2 FQGTGA. This CDR3 comprises 14 residues. The CDR3 nucleotides read TGTGCCAGCAGCACCCGCGGAGGGGCCAACGTCCTGACTTTC. Translated, it gives CASSTRGGANVLTF.

In nucleotides, the CDR3 is TGTGCCAGCAGTCCCTATAGCACAGATACGCAGTATTTT. Translated: CASSPYSTDTQYF. The rearrangement joins TRBV12-3 or TRBV12-4 to TRBJ2-3, with D uncertain. V dropped 5 bases and J dropped 0 bases, with 6 bases sitting between them. CDR3 length: 13 amino acids.

The chain couples TRBV7-6 to TRBJ1-1; D remains ambiguous. Trimming cost V 1 base and J 4 bases, with 13 bases left between them. CDR3 length: 15 amino acids. Looked up from germline, CDR1 is SGHVS and CDR2 is FNYEAQ. The CDR3 DNA follows: TGTGCCAGCAGCTTAGATCCAAACCGGGGCACTGAAGCTTTCTTT. This encodes CASSLDPNRGTEAFF.

Written as DNA, the CDR3 is TGTGCCAGCAGTGGCACAGACCGGCTTTTTGGAAACACCATATATTTT. As protein: CASSGTDRLFGNTIYF. The rearrangement uses TRBV2 and TRBJ1-3; no definite D call. V gave up 4 bases and J gave up 3 bases, with 16 bases separating them. CDR3 length: 16 amino acids. The germline V gene encodes CDR1 SNHLY and CDR2 FYNNEI.

The chain joins TRBV5-6 to TRBJ2-7, with 9 bases lining up with TRBD1. This CDR3 has 14 amino acids. Looked up from germline, CDR1 is SGHDT and CDR2 is YYEEEE. Trimming cost V 3 bases and J 4 bases; bases outside gene matches: 5. The CDR3 DNA is TGTGCCAGCAGCTCTCGGACAGGGGAGTACGAGCAGTACTTC. Its translation: CASSSRTGEYEQYF.

This rearrangement joins TRBV9 to TRBJ1-3; D is undetermined. The germline CDR1 and CDR2 sequences are SGDLS and YYNGEE. The ends were cut back, 0 bases at V and 0 bases at J, with 7 bases in the middle. The CDR3 loop spans 15 amino acids. CDR3 nucleotides: TGTGCCAGCAGCGTAGGCGAGTACTCTGGAAACACCATATATTTT. Protein: CASSVGEYSGNTIYF.

The CDR3: CASSARQGNADTQYF. The CDR3 DNA reads as TGTGCCAGCAGCGCCCGACAGGGCAACGCAGATACGCAGTATTTT. The gene calls are TRBV9 and TRBJ2-3, with 7 bases fitting TRBD1. The CDR3 extends over 15 amino acids. CDR1 is SGDLS and CDR2 is YYNGEE in the germline V gene. The ends lost 3 bases at V and 4 bases at J; junction bases unmatched: 8.

The CDR3 loop is CASSPFSGGGEAFF. CDR3 bases: TGTGCCAGCTCACCATTTAGCGGTGGGGGTGAAGCTTTCTTT. V usage is TRBV18 and J usage is TRBJ1-1; possible D gene TRBD1, 5 bases. Germline V gene sequence: CDR1 KGHSH, CDR2 LQKENI. This CDR3 contains 14 residues. The V and J ends lost 2 bases and 7 bases respectively, with 14 bases between them.

This chain links TRBV30 with TRBJ2-5; no firm D call. Looked up from germline, CDR1 is GTSNPN and CDR2 is SVGIG (reference sequence). The CDR3 has 11 residues. V lost 7 bases to trimming and J lost 2 bases, with 8 bases between them. CDR3 residues: CAYSRQETQYF. DNA of the CDR3: TGTGCCTACTCCCGTCAAGAGACCCAGTACTTC.

The chain combines TRBV4-2 with TRBJ1-3; no reliable D call. This CDR3 contains 17 residues. The ends were cut back, 3 bases at V and 5 bases at J, with 20 bases in the middle. Per the germline V gene, CDR1 is LGHNA and CDR2 is YNFKEQ. The CDR3 spells CASSHPLGSLDRNTIYF. The CDR3 nucleotides read TGTGCCAGCAGCCACCCCCTCGGGAGTCTAGATAGAAACACCATATATTTT.